This T cell receptor beta chain comes out of a study of T cell responses to AZD1222 COVID-19 vaccine. Sequenced by immunoSEQ multiplex PCR; TCRdb stores in-frame clones only, minus some. The data show fewer than 200,000 clones, roughly 92% seen once. The V and J ends lost 5 bases and 1 base, in that order; junction bases with no gene match: 2. Germline CDR1 is LNHNV and CDR2 is YYDKDF (reference sequence). This CDR3 is built from 14 residues. This TCR was recovered from an adult in good health. The sequencing here drew on peripheral blood, taken on day 0 of AZD1222 vaccination. The V call is TRBV15, the J call TRBJ1-1; 9 nucleotides match TRBD1. The chain's CDR3 is CATSRGQGNTEAFF. The CDR3 DNA reads TGTGCCACCAGCCGGGGACAGGGGAACACTGAAGCTTTCTTT. Drawing the rest from reference TRBV15 and TRBJ1-1, the complete variable domain is DAMVIQNPRYQVTQFGKPVTLSCSQTLNHNVMYWYQQKSSQAPKLLFHYYDKDFNNEADTPDNFQSRRPNTSFCFLDIRSPGLGDTAMYLCATSRGQGNTEAFFGQGTRLTVV.